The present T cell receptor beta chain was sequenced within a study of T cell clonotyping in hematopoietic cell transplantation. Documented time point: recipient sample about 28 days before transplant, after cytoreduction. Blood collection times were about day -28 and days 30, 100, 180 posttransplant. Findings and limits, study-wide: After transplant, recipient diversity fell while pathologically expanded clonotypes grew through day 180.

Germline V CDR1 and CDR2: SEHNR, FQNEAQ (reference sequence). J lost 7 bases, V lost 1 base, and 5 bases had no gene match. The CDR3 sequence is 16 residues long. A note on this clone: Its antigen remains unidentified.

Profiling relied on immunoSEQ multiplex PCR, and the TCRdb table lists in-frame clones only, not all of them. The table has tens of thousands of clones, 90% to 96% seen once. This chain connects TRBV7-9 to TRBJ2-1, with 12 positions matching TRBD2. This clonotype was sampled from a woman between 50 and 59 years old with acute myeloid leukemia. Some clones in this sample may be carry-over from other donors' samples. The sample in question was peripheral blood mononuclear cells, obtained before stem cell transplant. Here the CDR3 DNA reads TGTGCCAGCAGCTTAGGGACTAGCGGGATGTGGAATGAGCAGTTCTTC. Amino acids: CASSLGTSGMWNEQFF.